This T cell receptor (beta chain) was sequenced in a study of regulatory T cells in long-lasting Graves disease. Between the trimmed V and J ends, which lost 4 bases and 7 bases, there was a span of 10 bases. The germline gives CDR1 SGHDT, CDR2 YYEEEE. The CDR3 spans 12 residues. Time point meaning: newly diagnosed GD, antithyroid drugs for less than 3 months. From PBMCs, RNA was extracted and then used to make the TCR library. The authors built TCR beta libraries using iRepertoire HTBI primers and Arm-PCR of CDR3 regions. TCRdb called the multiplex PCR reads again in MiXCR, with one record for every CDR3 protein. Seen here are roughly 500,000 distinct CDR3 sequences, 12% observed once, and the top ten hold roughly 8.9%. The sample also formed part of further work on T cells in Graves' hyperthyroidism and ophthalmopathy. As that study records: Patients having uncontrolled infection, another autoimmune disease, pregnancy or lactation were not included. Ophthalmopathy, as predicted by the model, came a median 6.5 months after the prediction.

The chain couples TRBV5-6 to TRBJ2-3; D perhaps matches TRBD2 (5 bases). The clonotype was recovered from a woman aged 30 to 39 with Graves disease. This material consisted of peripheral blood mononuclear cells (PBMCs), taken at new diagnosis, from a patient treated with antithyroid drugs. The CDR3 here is CASSRDRNTQYF. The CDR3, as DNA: TGTGCCAGCAGCCGGGATCGGAATACGCAGTATTTT. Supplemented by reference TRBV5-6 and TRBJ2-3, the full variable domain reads DAGVTQSPTHLIKTRGQQVTLRCSPKSGHDTVSWYQQALGQGPQFIFQYYEEEERQRGNFPDRFSGHQFPNYSSELNVNALLLGDSALYLCASSRDRNTQYFGPGTRLTVL.